The rows below give T cell receptor beta chains drawn from one sample of a study of blood T cell repertoires in COVID-19. Profiling relied on immunoSEQ multiplex PCR, and the TCRdb table lists in-frame clones only, not all of them. The repertoire holds about 46,000 clones, with approximately 89% as singletons. Sequenced sample: peripheral blood. These receptors were taken from a human donor with active COVID-19. The donor label of this sample is uncertain. Each CDR3 is given with its conserved first and last residue. A D gene is named only where the DNA matches it firmly. Clone size is stated in some rows and not others, as once, few, many or a class when expanded.

J gene | clone size | D gene | V gene | CDR3 DNA | CDR3 protein
TRBJ1-5 | - | TRBD1 | TRBV2 | TGTGCCAGCACCGCGGGGACAGGGGGCAATCAGCCCCAGCATTTT | CASTAGTGGNQPQHF
TRBJ2-4 | - | - | TRBV6-2/TRBV6-3 | TGTGCCAGCACTTCCTCAGTCGGCATTCAGTACTTC | CASTSSVGIQYF
TRBJ2-7 | - | - | TRBV7-8 | TGTGCCAGCAGCCTGGCCGGGTCCTCCTACGAGCAGTACTTC | CASSLAGSSYEQYF
TRBJ1-6 | - | TRBD1 | TRBV7-9 | TGTGCCAGCAGCTTAGTTGGACAGGGGAATTCACCCCTCCACTTT | CASSLVGQGNSPLHF
TRBJ1-1 | many | TRBD1 | TRBV19 | TGTGCCACCGCGTCGTGGGACAGGGGAGGTAGGAACACTGAAGCTTTCTTT | CATASWDRGGRNTEAFF
TRBJ1-2 | once | - | TRBV11-3 | TGTGCCAGCAGCTTACCAGGGGCCCGCTATGGCTACACCTTC | CASSLPGARYGYTF
TRBJ2-1 | - | - | TRBV28 | TGTGCCAGCAGGGAGACGTCGGAGCAGTTCTTC | CASRETSEQFF
TRBJ1-1 | - | TRBD1 | TRBV7-2 | TGTGCCAGCAGATATAAACAGGGGGTTTCTGAAGCTTTCTTT | CASRYKQGVSEAFF
TRBJ2-2 | - | TRBD2 | TRBV2 | TGTGCCAGCAGTGTTGGGGGGAGGGGCACCGGGGAGCTGTTTTTT | CASSVGGRGTGELFF
TRBJ1-2 | - | - | TRBV5-4 | TGTGCCAGCAGCAGCGATGGAAACTATGGCTACACCTTC | CASSSDGNYGYTF
TRBJ2-7 | - | TRBD2 | TRBV5-4 | TGTGCCAGCAGCTGGGGGGGCGGGACTAGTGTATACGAGCAGTACTTC | CASSWGGGTSVYEQYF
TRBJ2-7 | - | TRBD1 | TRBV7-2 | TGTGCCAGCAGCCCCGGGACAGCCTATCGGGAGCAGTACTTC | CASSPGTAYREQYF
TRBJ2-3 | - | TRBD2 | TRBV11-3 | TGTGCCAGCAGACCCCGGACTAGCGGGGGGGGCACAGATACGCAGTATTTT | CASRPRTSGGGTDTQYF
TRBJ2-1 | - | TRBD2 | TRBV7-8 | TGTGCCAGCAGCTTGGTGGGAGGGCCAGGATATGAGCAGTTCTTC | CASSLVGGPGYEQFF
TRBJ2-3 | - | TRBD2 | TRBV28 | TGTGCCAGCAGTACCCAATTTATAGCGGGTGCACTCACAGATACGCAGTATTTT | CASSTQFIAGALTDTQYF
TRBJ1-1 | - | - | TRBV6-5 | TGTGCCAGCAGGGTTGGACAGAACACTGAAGCTTTCTTT | CASRVGQNTEAFF
TRBJ2-3 | - | - | TRBV6-5 | TGTGCCAGCACCAGGGTAGAAGATACGCAGTATTTT | CASTRVEDTQYF
TRBJ2-2 | - | - | TRBV6-5 | TGTGCCAGCAGTCGACTCTTGAACACCGGGGAGCTGTTTTTT | CASSRLLNTGELFF
TRBJ2-7 | - | - | TRBV9 | TGTGCCAGCAGCGTAACCCCCCAAACTGGCGAGCAGTACTTC | CASSVTPQTGEQYF
TRBJ1-1 | - | - | TRBV18 | TGTGCCAGCTCACCATTGGGGGCCGGGAACACTGAAGCTTTCTTT | CASSPLGAGNTEAFF
TRBJ2-1 | - | - | TRBV19 | TGTGCCAGTAGTACCGCCTTATGGGACTCTCCGTTCTTC | CASSTALWDSPFF
TRBJ2-7 | - | - | TRBV21-1 | TGTGCCAGCAGCAAAATATTCGTTTCGACAGCCCACGAGCAGTACTTC | CASSKIFVSTAHEQYF
TRBJ1-1 | - | TRBD1 | TRBV27 | TGTGCCAGCAGAAGGACAGGGGTGACTGAAGCTTTCTTT | CASRRTGVTEAFF
TRBJ2-3 | - | - | TRBV3-1/TRBV3-2 | TGTGCCAGCAGCCTGAGGGATACGCAGTATTTT | CASSLRDTQYF
TRBJ2-5 | - | TRBD2 | TRBV2 | TGTGCCAGCAGTGATGGGCGGGGGGAGACCCAGTACTTC | CASSDGRGETQYF
TRBJ2-5 | - | - | TRBV11-3 | TGTGCCAGCAGCGCGGACACAACATACCAAGAGACCCAGTACTTC | CASSADTTYQETQYF
TRBJ1-3 | - | - | TRBV11-2 | TGTGCCAGCAGCCCCTCGTCCGGGGGAAACACCATATATTTT | CASSPSSGGNTIYF
TRBJ1-2 | - | TRBD1 | TRBV28 | TGTGCCAGCAGTTTGGGCATCGGACAGGGCTATGGCTACACCTTC | CASSLGIGQGYGYTF
TRBJ2-5 | - | - | TRBV5-1 | TGCGCCAGCCAGGGTTTGGAGACCCAGTACTTC | CASQGLETQYF
TRBJ2-1 | - | TRBD2 | TRBV24-1 | TGTGCCACCAGTGCGGCGGGGGGTAATGAGCAGTTCTTC | CATSAAGGNEQFF
TRBJ1-1 | - | - | TRBV9 | TGTGCCAGCAGCGGAGCGTTACGGGCGGGAAACACTGAAGCTTTCTTT | CASSGALRAGNTEAFF
TRBJ1-1 | - | - | TRBV7-9 | TGTGCCAGCAGTCGGGACATGAACACTGAAGCTTTCTTT | CASSRDMNTEAFF
TRBJ1-5 | - | TRBD1 | TRBV7-2 | TGTGCCAGCAGGACAGGGACTCAGCCCCAGCATTTT | CASRTGTQPQHF
TRBJ2-7 | - | TRBD1 | TRBV6-2/TRBV6-3 | TGTGCCAGCAGTCCCGCCGGGACAGCCCTCGAGCAGTACTTC | CASSPAGTALEQYF
TRBJ2-7 | - | TRBD2 | TRBV7-8 | TGTGCCAGCAGGGCTAGCGGGAGCTCCTACGAGCAGTACTTC | CASRASGSSYEQYF
TRBJ1-1 | few | - | TRBV12-3/TRBV12-4 | TGTGCCAGCAGTTCCCGCGGAGTAGCTTTCTTT | CASSSRGVAFF
TRBJ1-6 | - | TRBD1 | TRBV30 | TGTGCCTGGAGTGTACTGGGACAGGGTGATTCACCCCTCCACTTT | CAWSVLGQGDSPLHF
TRBJ2-7 | - | TRBD1 | TRBV15 | TGTGCCACCAGCAGAGATGAGATGACGCGGGACAGGCCCTACGAGCAGTACTTC | CATSRDEMTRDRPYEQYF
TRBJ2-7 | - | TRBD2 | TRBV29-1 | TGCAGCGTTGCCGGGACTAGCGGGATCGTCTACGAGCAGTACTTC | CSVAGTSGIVYEQYF
TRBJ2-2 | - | TRBD2 | TRBV19 | TGTGCCAGTATCCCCGGTGTCCGTGCGGGAGAATCCGGGGAGCTGTTTTTT | CASIPGVRAGESGELFF
TRBJ1-2 | - | TRBD1 | TRBV11-3 | TGTGCCAGCAGCGCCCTGGGACAGTACTTCGTGGATGGCTACACCTTC | CASSALGQYFVDGYTF
TRBJ1-2 | few | - | TRBV5-1 | TGCGCCAGCAACCGGAACCAGCCCCTAGATGGCTACACCTTC | CASNRNQPLDGYTF
TRBJ2-7 | - | TRBD2 | TRBV13 | TGTGCCAGCAGCCTTGGGAGGGGAGCGGGGGAGCAGTACTTC | CASSLGRGAGEQYF
TRBJ2-7 | - | - | TRBV3-1/TRBV3-2 | TGTGCCAGCAGCCAATTCACAGACTCCTACGAGCAGTACTTC | CASSQFTDSYEQYF
TRBJ2-7 | - | - | TRBV6-2/TRBV6-3 | TGTGCCAGCAGTCCCTACGCCGGGTTGACCTACGAGCAGTACTTC | CASSPYAGLTYEQYF
TRBJ2-1 | - | - | TRBV27 | TGTGCCAGCAGTAGTCCAGGGACTGGCAATGAGCAGTTCTTC | CASSSPGTGNEQFF
TRBJ2-7 | - | TRBD2 | TRBV7-9 | TGTGCCAGCAGCTTAGCGAAGCGACTAGCGGGGGGCCCCTACGAGCAGTACTTC | CASSLAKRLAGGPYEQYF
TRBJ2-6 | - | - | TRBV28 | TGTGCCAGCAGTTTAATTGGCAGCTCTGGGGCCAACGTCCTGACTTTC | CASSLIGSSGANVLTF
TRBJ2-1 | - | TRBD2 | TRBV29-1 | TGCAGCGTTGAAGCGGCTAGCGGGAGTATCGATGAGCAGTTCTTC | CSVEAASGSIDEQFF
TRBJ2-1 | - | - | TRBV18 | TGTGCCAGCTCACCACAGGGAGTGGACAATGAGCAGTTCTTC | CASSPQGVDNEQFF